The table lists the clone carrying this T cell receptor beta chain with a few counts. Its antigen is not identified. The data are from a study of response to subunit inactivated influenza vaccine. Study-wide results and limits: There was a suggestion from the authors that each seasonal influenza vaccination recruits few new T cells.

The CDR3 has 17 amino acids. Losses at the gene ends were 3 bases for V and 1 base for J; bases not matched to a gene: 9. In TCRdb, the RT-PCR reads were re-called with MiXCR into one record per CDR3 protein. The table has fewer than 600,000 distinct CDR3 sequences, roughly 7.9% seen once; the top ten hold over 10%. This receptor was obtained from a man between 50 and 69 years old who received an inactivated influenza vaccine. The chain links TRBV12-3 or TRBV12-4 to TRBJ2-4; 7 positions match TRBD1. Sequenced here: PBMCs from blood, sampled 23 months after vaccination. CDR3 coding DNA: TGTGCCAGCAGTTTCCGGGCGACAGGGTTGGCCAAAAACATTCAGTACTTC. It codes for CASSFRATGLAKNIQYF.